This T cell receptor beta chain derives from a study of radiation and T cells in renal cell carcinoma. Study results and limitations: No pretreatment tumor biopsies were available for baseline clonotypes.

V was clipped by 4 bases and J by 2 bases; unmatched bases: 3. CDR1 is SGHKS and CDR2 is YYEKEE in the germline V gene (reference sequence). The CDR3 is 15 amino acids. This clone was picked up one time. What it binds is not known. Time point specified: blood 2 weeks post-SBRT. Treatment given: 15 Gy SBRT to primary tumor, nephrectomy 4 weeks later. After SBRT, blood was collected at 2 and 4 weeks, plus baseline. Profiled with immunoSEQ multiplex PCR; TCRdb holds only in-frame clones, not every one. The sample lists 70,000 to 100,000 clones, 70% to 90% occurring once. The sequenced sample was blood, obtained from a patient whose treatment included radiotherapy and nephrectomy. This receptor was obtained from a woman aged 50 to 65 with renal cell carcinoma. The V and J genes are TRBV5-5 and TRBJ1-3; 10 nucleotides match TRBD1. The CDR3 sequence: CASSPGQGTGNTIYF. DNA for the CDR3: TGTGCCAGCAGCCCGGGACAGGGGACTGGAAACACCATATATTTT.